The 16 T cell receptor beta chains below all came from one sample that was sequenced in a study of T cells in Graves' hyperthyroidism and ophthalmopathy. Amplified TCR beta CDR3 regions derived from RNA transcripts. HTBI primers were used for first-round RT-PCR of the TCR CDR3. TCRdb called the multiplex PCR reads again in MiXCR, with one record for every CDR3 protein. The sample has 530,000 or so distinct CDR3 sequences; under 20% are singletons. Sequenced sample: blood. The receptors were gathered from a young woman with Graves' ophthalmopathy.

This clonotype was seen at least ten times. The genes are TRBV20-1 and TRBJ2-1; TRBD2 matches 13 bases. The V and J ends lost 6 bases and 9 bases, in that order; junction bases with no gene match: 11. Germline V lookup: CDR1 DFQATT, CDR2 SNEGSKA (reference sequence). This CDR3 region has 15 residues. Here the CDR3 DNA reads TGCAGTGCAGACGGAGGACTAGCGGGAGTGAGTGAGCAGTTCTTC. Its translation is CSADGGLAGVSEQFF.

This clonotype was picked up many times. V usage is TRBV18 and J usage is TRBJ1-1; TRBD1 aligns across 8 bases. The V gene's germline CDR1 is KGHSH and CDR2 LQKENI. V trimming: 6 bases; J trimming: 0 bases; junction bases outside the gene matches: 12. The CDR3 covers 17 residues. The CDR3 is CASSRKQGGTMNTEAFF. CDR3 coding DNA: TGTGCCAGCTCGCGAAAACAGGGGGGGACCATGAACACTGAAGCTTTCTTT.

In its sample, this clonotype was seen a few times. The chain recombines TRBV25-1 with TRBJ1-6; the match to TRBD1 covers 10 bases. V lost 4 bases to trimming and J lost 10 bases; unmatched junction nucleotides: 1. This CDR3 has 13 amino acids. CDR1 MGHDK and CDR2 SYGVNS come from the germline V gene. The CDR3 spells CASSGTGGSPLHF. The CDR3 DNA sequence: TGTGCCAGCAGTGGGACAGGGGGATCACCCCTCCACTTT.

This clonotype was counted a few times. Here the CDR3 reads CASSQDSRAGGTQYF. The CDR3 region has the DNA TGTGCCAGCAGCCAAGATTCCAGGGCCGGTGGGACCCAGTACTTC. The chain uses TRBV14 and TRBJ2-5; tentative D call: TRBD1 (5 bases). This CDR3 region has 15 residues. Germline CDR1 reads SGHDN; CDR2 reads FVKESK. V was clipped by 0 bases and J by 7 bases, with 15 bases between them.

This clonotype was seen at least ten times. The genes are TRBV28 and TRBJ2-1, with 9 positions matching TRBD1. Germline CDR1 MDHEN, CDR2 SYDVKM. The trim removed 2 bases at V and 7 bases at J, leaving 15 bases unmatched. The CDR3 consists of 18 residues. The CDR3 bases are TGTGCCAGCAGTTTAAGTCCGGTAGGGACAGGGCGTAGGAATGAGCAGTTCTTC. Protein product: CASSLSPVGTGRRNEQFF. Combining the CDR3 with reference TRBV28 and TRBJ2-1 gives the whole variable domain DVKVTQSSRYLVKRTGEKVFLECVQDMDHENMFWYRQDPGLGLRLIYFSYDVKMKEKGDIPEGYSVSREKKERFSLILESASTNQTSMYLCASSLSPVGTGRRNEQFFGPGTRLTVL.

In its sample, this clonotype was seen many times. The genes are TRBV5-1 and TRBJ1-5; 8 nucleotides line up with TRBD1. The V and J ends lost 0 bases and 3 bases, in that order; junction bases with no gene match: 2. Germline V gives CDR1 SGHRS, CDR2 YFSETQ. This CDR3 comprises 15 residues. Here the CDR3 DNA reads TGCGCCAGCAGCTTGGGACAGGGGTTCAATCAGCCCCAGCATTTT. Its protein is CASSLGQGFNQPQHF.

This clonotype has at least ten counts. The chain uses TRBV2 and TRBJ2-3, with TRBD2 identical over 11 bases. The germline gives CDR1 SNHLY, CDR2 FYNNEI. The CDR3 length is 17 residues. The V and J ends lost 6 bases and 3 bases, in that order; junction bases with no gene match: 11. The CDR3 sequence: CASREYTSGGFTDTQYF. The CDR3 DNA reads TGTGCCAGCAGGGAATATACTAGCGGGGGTTTTACAGATACGCAGTATTTT.

This clonotype was seen only a few times. This CDR3 reads CSARGNSGGDLFYNEQFF. CDR3 in DNA: TGCAGTGCTAGAGGGAATAGCGGGGGGGACCTCTTCTACAATGAGCAGTTCTTC. This chain joins TRBV20-1 and TRBJ2-1; TRBD2 aligns across 11 bases. The CDR3 length is 18 residues. Germline CDR1 is DFQATT and CDR2 is SNEGSKA (reference sequence). V was clipped by 1 base and J by 3 bases; unmatched bases: 11.

In this sample, this clonotype turned up a few times. This chain connects TRBV4-3 to TRBJ1-1; possibly TRBD1 for D (5 bases). The CDR3 extends over 14 amino acids. Per the germline V gene, CDR1 is LGHNA and CDR2 is YSLEER. Trimming removed 1 base from V and 7 bases from J, with 13 bases in between. The CDR3 nucleotides are TGCGCCAGCAGCCAAGTTGCAGGGATCGGTGAAGCTTTCTTT. Encoded protein: CASSQVAGIGEAFF.

This clonotype was picked up many times. The chain's CDR3 is CASSLWGRDTDTQYF. The CDR3 DNA is TGTGCCAGCAGCTTATGGGGGCGGGACACAGATACGCAGTATTTT. This chain links TRBV11-2 with TRBJ2-3, with D possibly called TRBD1 or TRBD2 (6 bases each). Germline CDR1 is SGHAT and CDR2 is FQNNGV. This CDR3 comprises 15 residues. Trimming removed 2 bases from V and 2 bases from J, with 11 bases in between.

This rearrangement joins TRBV12-3 or TRBV12-4 to TRBJ1-2, with D unclear. The ends were cut back, 5 bases at V and 2 bases at J, with 9 bases in the middle. The CDR3 length is 13 residues. The CDR3 nucleotides are TGTGCCAGCAGTGCCTCCGCCAACTATGGCTACACCTTC. Translation gives CASSASANYGYTF.

The CDR3 DNA sequence: TGTGCCAGCAGTACCGGGACTAGTTACACCGGGGAGCTGTTTTTT. It is translated as CASSTGTSYTGELFF. The chain carries TRBV6-1 and TRBJ2-2; 8 nucleotides line up with TRBD2. The CDR3 runs 15 residues. Germline CDR1 is MNHNS and CDR2 is SASEGT. V gave up 5 bases and J gave up 3 bases; unmatched junction bases: 5.

This clonotype came up a few times. The J gene is TRBJ2-2, the V gene TRBV6-2 or TRBV6-3, with TRBD2 matching over 13 bases. Germline assignment: CDR1 MNHEY and CDR2 SVGEGT. This CDR3 is 19 amino acids long. With 0 bases clipped from V and 4 bases from J, the junction kept 8 bases outside the gene matches. The CDR3 nucleotides read TGTGCCAGCAGTTACTCGATACTAGCGGGAGGGCCGGGCACCGGGGAGCTGTTTTTT. It is translated as CASSYSILAGGPGTGELFF.

The gene calls are TRBV27 and TRBJ2-2; 8 bases agree with TRBD1. This CDR3 contains 15 residues. The germline V gene encodes CDR1 MNHEY and CDR2 SMNVEV (reference sequence). Losses at the gene ends were 2 bases for V and 6 bases for J; bases not matched to a gene: 5. CDR3: CASSLGQGAAGELFF. The CDR3 nucleotides are TGTGCCAGCAGTTTAGGCCAGGGGGCGGCCGGGGAGCTGTTTTTT.

This clonotype was detected many times. The chain couples TRBV6-2 or TRBV6-3 to TRBJ2-2; 8 bases map to TRBD1. V dropped 7 bases and J dropped 0; count of bases not matched to a gene: 13. Germline V gives CDR1 MNHEY, CDR2 SVGEGT. The CDR3 runs 18 residues. DNA of the CDR3: TGTGCCAGCAAGCCCCATAACAGGGGGGATACGAACACCGGGGAGCTGTTTTTT. This encodes CASKPHNRGDTNTGELFF.

This clonotype occurred a few times. This rearrangement joins TRBV5-1 to TRBJ2-1; the D is unclear. Trimming removed 2 bases from V and 4 bases from J, with 19 bases in between. The CDR3 extends over 17 amino acids. CDR1 is SGHRS, CDR2 YFSETQ, per germline. CDR3 DNA sequence: TGCGCCAGCAGCTTTCACGATCTACATGGGGTGTACAATGAGCAGTTCTTC. It is translated as CASSFHDLHGVYNEQFF.